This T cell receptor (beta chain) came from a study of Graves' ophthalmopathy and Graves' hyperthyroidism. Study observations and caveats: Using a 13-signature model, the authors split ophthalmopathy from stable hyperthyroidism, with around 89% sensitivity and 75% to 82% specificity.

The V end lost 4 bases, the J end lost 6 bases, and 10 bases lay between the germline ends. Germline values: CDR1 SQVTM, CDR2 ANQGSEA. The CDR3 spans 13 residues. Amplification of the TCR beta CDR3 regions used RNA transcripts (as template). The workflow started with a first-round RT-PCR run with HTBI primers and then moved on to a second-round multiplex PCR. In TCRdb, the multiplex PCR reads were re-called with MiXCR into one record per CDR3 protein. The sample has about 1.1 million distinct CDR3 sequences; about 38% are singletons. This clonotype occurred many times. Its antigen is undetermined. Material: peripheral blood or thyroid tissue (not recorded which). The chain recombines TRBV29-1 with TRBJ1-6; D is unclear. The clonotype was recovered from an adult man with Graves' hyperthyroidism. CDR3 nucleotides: TGCAGCGTTGGGAGGGATCGTAATTCACCCCTCCACTTT. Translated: CSVGRDRNSPLHF. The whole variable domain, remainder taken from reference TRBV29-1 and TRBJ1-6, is SAVISQKPSRDICQRGTSLTIQCQVDSQVTMMFWYRQQPGQSLTLIATANQGSEATYESGFVIDKFPISRPNLTFSTLTVSNMSPEDSSIYLCSVGRDRNSPLHFGNGTRLTVT.